These 18 T cell receptor beta chains share one sample of origin, sequenced in a study of shared clonotypes between healthy human individuals. Naive CD8 cells, CD45RO-negative and positively selected for CCR7, excluded terminally differentiated effector memory CD45RA+ cells. Profiling relied on immunoSEQ multiplex PCR, and the TCRdb table lists in-frame clones only, not all of them. The profile shows about 610,000 clones, approximately 96% of them singletons. The sequencing sample was made of naive CD8+ T cells sorted from blood. The receptors were sampled from a woman aged 25 to 39 in good health.

The V call is TRBV29-1, the J call TRBJ2-7; a possible D gene is TRBD1 (6 bases). CDR1 SQVTM and CDR2 ANQGSEA come from the germline V gene. The CDR3 is 11 residues long. V lost 7 bases, J lost 3 bases, and 10 bases lay in between. CDR3 sequence reads: CSGTANYEQYF. In DNA, the CDR3 is TGCAGCGGGACAGCTAACTACGAGCAGTACTTC.

The chain links TRBV4-1 to TRBJ2-1, with D perhaps TRBD2 (5 bases). CDR1 and CDR2 from the germline V gene are MGHRA and YSYEKL. Deletions cut 0 bases from V and 5 bases from J, with 23 bases between. The CDR3 is 19 amino acids. CDR3 sequence: CASSQDEFPGLLVDNEQFF. The CDR3 bases are TGCGCCAGCAGCCAAGACGAATTCCCTGGACTTCTGGTGGACAATGAGCAGTTCTTC.

The chain uses TRBV2 and TRBJ2-5, with TRBD1 identical over 9 bases. V dropped 6 bases and J dropped 1; count of bases not matched to a gene: 3. Germline V gives CDR1 SNHLY, CDR2 FYNNEI. This CDR3 spans 14 amino acids. The CDR3 protein is CASREGQGQETQYF. The CDR3 coding sequence is TGTGCCAGCAGAGAGGGACAGGGCCAAGAGACCCAGTACTTC. Supplemented by reference TRBV2 and TRBJ2-5, the full variable domain reads EPEVTQTPSHQVTQMGQEVILRCVPISNHLYFYWYRQILGQKVEFLVSFYNNEISEKSEIFDDQFSVERPDGSNFTLKIRSTKLEDSAMYFCASREGQGQETQYFGPGTRLLVL.

Worth noting for this clone: Different DNA sequences within this sample yield the same CDR3. The rearrangement uses TRBV27 and TRBJ2-3, with 7 nucleotides matching TRBD1. The germline V gene encodes CDR1 MNHEY and CDR2 SMNVEV (reference sequence). V trimming: 6 bases; J trimming: 4 bases; junction bases outside the gene matches: 1. The CDR3 is 12 residues long. CDR3 DNA: TGTGCCAGCAGCACAGGGGCAGATACGCAGTATTTT. This codes for CASSTGADTQYF.

The chain combines TRBV23-1 with TRBJ2-3, with D tentatively TRBD1 (7 bases). TRBV23-1 belongs to the ORF category, with a function that is uncertain. With 6 bases removed from V and 2 bases from J, the gap between germline ends came to 18 bases. This CDR3 comprises 16 residues. The CDR3 sequence is CASSQEEGAITDTQYF. In DNA, the CDR3 is TGCGCCAGCAGCCAAGAGGAGGGGGCAATCACAGATACGCAGTATTTT.

The V call is TRBV6-5, the J call TRBJ1-1; possible D gene TRBD1, 5 bases. This CDR3 spans 16 amino acids. Trimming shortened V by 0 bases and J by 7 bases, and 18 bases separated the two germline ends. Per the germline V gene, CDR1 is MNHEY and CDR2 is SVGAGI. The CDR3 sequence: CASSYSNLGGAGEAFF. The DNA for the CDR3 is TGTGCCAGCAGTTACTCGAATTTGGGTGGGGCAGGTGAAGCTTTCTTT.

The chain couples TRBV27 to TRBJ1-1; no firm D call. Per germline, CDR1 MNHEY and CDR2 SMNVEV (reference sequence). There are 12 residues in the CDR3. Trimming cost V 7 bases and J 4 bases, with 10 bases left between them. CDR3 sequence reads: CASTSGGTEAFF. The CDR3 DNA is TGTGCCAGCACCAGTGGTGGCACTGAAGCTTTCTTT.

In this sample, this clone turned up once. The CDR3 DNA sequence: TGTGCCACCTCGGCTTACAATGAGCAGTTCTTC. It is translated as CATSAYNEQFF. The genes are TRBV15 and TRBJ2-1; D remains unclear. This CDR3 spans 11 amino acids. Germline V gives CDR1 LNHNV, CDR2 YYDKDF (reference sequence). The ends were cut back, 8 bases at V and 4 bases at J, with 6 bases in the middle. Complete variable domain (other parts from reference TRBV15 and TRBJ2-1): DAMVIQNPRYQVTQFGKPVTLSCSQTLNHNVMYWYQQKSSQAPKLLFHYYDKDFNNEADTPDNFQSRRPNTSFCFLDIRSPGLGDTAMYLCATSAYNEQFFGPGTRLTVL.

J is TRBJ1-5 and V is TRBV19; maybe TRBD1 (6 bases). Per the germline V gene, CDR1 is LNHDA and CDR2 is SQIVND (reference sequence). The CDR3 contains 17 residues. Trimming removed 4 bases at V and 6 bases at J, with 22 bases between. For the CDR3, the DNA is TGTGCCAGTAGTAGGTCTAGTCAAACAGGGTTCAGTCAGCCCCAGCATTTT. This gives the protein CASSRSSQTGFSQPQHF.

This chain uses TRBV28 with TRBJ1-6; 10 bases map to TRBD1. Germline V lookup: CDR1 MDHEN, CDR2 SYDVKM. Germline trimming cut 3 bases from V and 13 bases from J; bases unmatched to any gene: 6. The length of the CDR3 is 14 residues. CDR3 region: CASSFDRGLSPLHF. The CDR3 bases are TGTGCCAGCAGTTTTGACAGGGGGCTATCTCCCCTCCACTTT.

The V call is TRBV6-5, the J call TRBJ2-7; D is uncertain. From germline, CDR1 is MNHEY and CDR2 SVGAGI. CDR3 length: 14 amino acids. V lost 6 bases and J lost 3, with 15 bases in between. The CDR3: CASSPWQVGYEQYF. The CDR3 DNA reads as TGTGCCAGCAGCCCCTGGCAAGTAGGCTACGAGCAGTACTTC.

This sequence joins TRBV10-2 and TRBJ2-7; 12 bases line up with TRBD2. J was trimmed by 2 bases and V by 10 bases; bases with no gene match: 9. Germline lookup yields CDR1 WSHSY and CDR2 SAAADI. This CDR3 is built from 15 residues. The CDR3 DNA is TGCGCCACCCTTGGGGGACTAGCGGGTGCCTACGAGCAGTACTTC. Amino acid sequence: CATLGGLAGAYEQYF.

The chain joins TRBV28 to TRBJ2-3; possibly TRBD1 for D (6 bases). Between the trimmed V and J ends, which lost 7 bases and 6 bases, there was a span of 14 bases. This CDR3 is 13 amino acids long. In germline, CDR1 is MDHEN, CDR2 SYDVKM. CDR3 amino acids: CASTIQGSDTQYF. Here the CDR3 DNA reads TGTGCCAGCACGATCCAGGGGTCGGATACGCAGTATTTT.

The chain combines TRBV27 with TRBJ1-4; a weak D match, TRBD1 (6 bases). This CDR3 region has 14 residues. V shed 10 bases and J shed 10 bases, with 22 bases lying between them. The V gene's germline CDR1 is MNHEY and CDR2 SMNVEV (reference sequence). DNA for the CDR3: TGTGCCAACACTTTTTACGGGGGGCTCGGAAAACTGTTTTTT. Translation gives CANTFYGGLGKLFF.

The chain joins TRBV7-9 to TRBJ2-3; 10 nucleotides match TRBD2. The CDR3 runs 16 residues. Trimming at V came to 5 bases and at J to 1 base, leaving 6 bases not matched to a gene. The germline gives CDR1 SEHNR, CDR2 FQNEAQ (reference sequence). For the CDR3, the DNA is TGTGCCAGCAGCGGACGAGGGACTAGCGGCACAGATACGCAGTATTTT. Protein: CASSGRGTSGTDTQYF.

The rearrangement links TRBV27 to TRBJ2-7, with D maybe TRBD1 (6 bases). V dropped 3 bases and J dropped 4 bases, with 10 bases sitting between them. CDR1 and CDR2 from the germline V gene are MNHEY and SMNVEV (reference sequence). The CDR3 loop spans 13 amino acids. In DNA, the CDR3 is TGTGCCAGCAGTTTCTCGCAGGGGTACGAGCAGTACTTC. Its protein is CASSFSQGYEQYF.

This chain joins TRBV5-4 and TRBJ2-1; 7 bases match TRBD2. The germline V gene encodes CDR1 SGHNT and CDR2 YYREEE (reference sequence). This CDR3 region has 16 residues. The ends lost 4 bases at V and 7 bases at J; junction bases unmatched: 14. The CDR3 spells CASSPAGGGLVNEQFF. CDR3 DNA: TGTGCCAGCAGCCCCGCCGGGGGAGGGTTGGTAAATGAGCAGTTCTTC. Supplemented by reference TRBV5-4 and TRBJ2-1, the full variable domain reads ETGVTQSPTHLIKTRGQQVTLRCSSQSGHNTVSWYQQALGQGPQFIFQYYREEENGRGNFPPRFSGLQFPNYSSELNVNALELDDSALYLCASSPAGGGLVNEQFFGPGTRLTVL.

This chain joins TRBV7-6 and TRBJ2-7; D is unresolved. Trimming shortened V by 3 bases and J by 6 bases, and 6 bases separated the two germline ends. Germline CDR1 and CDR2: SGHVS and FNYEAQ. The CDR3 contains 11 residues. CDR3 nucleotide sequence: TGTGCCAGCAGCTTCAACACCGAGCAGTACTTC. Translation: CASSFNTEQYF.